The clone carrying this T cell receptor (beta chain) has just one count. In the original workflow: Reference gene primer amplification in the assay estimated nucleated cell counts. Some clones are missing from TCRdb's copy, which holds only in-frame ones; the method was immunoSEQ multiplex PCR. The V and J calls and clone size come from that table; D and trimming were worked out from the DNA. The data contain 150,000 to 200,000 clones, approximately 78% of them singletons. The germline gives CDR1 SQVTM, CDR2 ANQGSEA. This CDR3 has 11 amino acids. The V and J ends lost 4 bases and 7 bases, in that order; junction bases with no gene match: 3. These data come from a study of blood T cell repertoires in COVID-19. Study in general: Spain, Italy and the United States supplied samples that represented acute and convalescent COVID-19. PBMCs, B-cell-depleted T cells, or T cells provided the cDNA or gDNA that made up the material.

This chain connects TRBV29-1 to TRBJ1-2; 7 nucleotides line up with TRBD1. The sequence was obtained from a woman of 80 years or more with active or convalescent COVID-19. Sequencing was carried out using peripheral blood. The DNA of the CDR3 is TGCAGCGTTGTTGCAGGGGGTGGCTACACCTTC. Residues: CSVVAGGGYTF.